This is a list of T cell receptor beta chains from one sample in a study of blood T cell repertoires in COVID-19. Libraries were prepared by immunoSEQ multiplex PCR; TCRdb keeps only in-frame clonotypes and omits some of them. The table shows 110,000 to 150,000 clones, with around 87% occurring only once. Specimen: peripheral blood. These receptors all come from a woman aged 55-75 years with active COVID-19. Each CDR3 is given with its conserved first and last residue. D genes are given only for firm matches. Clone size is given for some rows only: seen once, a few or many times, or a class if the clone is expanded.

v_gene	abundance	d_gene	j_gene	CDR3nt	CDR3aa
TRBV5-1	.	TRBD1	TRBJ1-1	TGCGCCAGCAGCGCCGGACAGGAAACTGAAGCTTTCTTT	CASSAGQETEAFF
TRBV5-4	.	.	TRBJ2-1	TGTGCCAGCACCCTCCCGGGGGTCAATGAGCAGTTCTTC	CASTLPGVNEQFF
TRBV19	.	TRBD2	TRBJ2-1	TGTGCCAGTAGTTTCGGACTAGCGGCATACAATGAGCAGTTCTTC	CASSFGLAAYNEQFF
TRBV28	.	TRBD1	TRBJ1-2	TGTGCCAGCAACGGGGGTAACAGGGGATTCCACTATGGCTACACCTTC	CASNGGNRGFHYGYTF
TRBV9	.	TRBD2	TRBJ2-1	TGTGCCAGCAGCCCCAGCGGGACCTTGAATGAGCAGTTCTTC	CASSPSGTLNEQFF
TRBV7-9	.	TRBD1	TRBJ1-2	TGTGCCAGCAGCTTAGACTCGACAGGGGCTGGTGGCTACACCTTC	CASSLDSTGAGGYTF
TRBV18	.	.	TRBJ1-5	TGTGCCAGCTCACTGAACCAGGGGAATAATCAGCCCCAGCATTTT	CASSLNQGNNQPQHF
TRBV10-3	.	.	TRBJ1-1	TGTGCCATCAGTAGAACTGACCGGGTATGGGAAGCTTTCTTT	CAISRTDRVWEAFF
TRBV28	.	TRBD1	TRBJ1-5	TGTGCCAGCAGACCGGCTTCCGACAGGGTAAATCAGCCCCAGCATTTT	CASRPASDRVNQPQHF
TRBV5-8	.	TRBD2	TRBJ2-7	TGTGCCAGCAGCTTGGCCTGGGGACTAGCGGGCTATGAGCAGTACTTC	CASSLAWGLAGYEQYF
TRBV28	once	.	TRBJ1-3	TGTGCCAGCAGTCCACAGGTGAACTCTGGAAACACCATATATTTT	CASSPQVNSGNTIYF